Presented here are 24 T cell receptor beta chains from one specimen sequenced in a study of blood T cells in healthy people across ages. Next came a second PCR, run for about 7 to 12 cycles, which used a sample-barcoded 5' primer along with a J-beta primer mix. MiXCR, applied by TCRdb to the 5' RACE reads, yields one record per CDR3 protein. This table holds just under 550,000 distinct CDR3 sequences, more than 20% found once. The data also belong to a second study, concerning T cells of mothers and their children.

Sequencing was done on a sample of blood. These receptors all stem from a boy aged 5-17 years in good health.

This clonotype was found a few times. This chain links TRBV7-2 with TRBJ1-3; perhaps TRBD1 as D (5 bases). Germline V lookup: CDR1 SGHTA, CDR2 FQGNSA. Trimming removed 3 bases at V and 7 bases at J, with 22 bases between. The CDR3 length is 17 residues. CDR3: CASSFPAGGEWRNTIYF. The CDR3, as DNA: TGTGCCAGCAGCTTTCCGGCCGGAGGGGAATGGCGGAACACCATATATTTT.

The chain uses TRBV7-2 and TRBJ2-7, with TRBD1 identical over 9 bases. The V segment lost 6 bases and the J segment 4 bases; nucleotides outside the gene matches: 16. Germline CDR1 reads SGHTA; CDR2 reads FQGNSA. There are 17 residues in the CDR3. This CDR3 reads CASSLTPGTGRQYEQYF. The CDR3, as DNA: TGTGCCAGCAGTCTAACCCCCGGGACAGGGCGCCAGTACGAGCAGTACTTC.

This clonotype was observed a handful of times. The CDR3 region has the DNA TGTGCCAGCAGCCAAGTCCCCGCGGGGGTTGGGCATGAGCAGTTCTTC. Its translation is CASSQVPAGVGHEQFF. This chain links TRBV14 with TRBJ2-1; TRBD2 aligns across 7 bases. V shed 1 base, J shed 8 bases, and the junction held 11 bases outside the gene matches. The CDR3 is 16 amino acids. Germline V gives CDR1 SGHDN, CDR2 FVKESK.

V and J are TRBV11-2 and TRBJ2-5, with 8 bases fitting TRBD2. Germline loops: CDR1 SGHAT, CDR2 FQNNGV. The CDR3 runs to 14 residues. Trimming cost V 2 bases and J 3 bases; bases outside gene matches: 2. The CDR3 spells CASSLISGKETQYF. Written as DNA, the CDR3 is TGTGCCAGCAGCTTAATTAGCGGGAAAGAGACCCAGTACTTC.

The chain links TRBV7-2 to TRBJ1-2; 11 nucleotides agree with TRBD1. The germline V gene encodes CDR1 SGHTA and CDR2 FQGNSA. V was pared by 4 bases and J by 4 bases, with 8 bases of the junction left unmatched. The CDR3 sequence is 16 residues long. CDR3 loop: CASSSRTGGVSYGYTF. The DNA for the CDR3 is TGTGCCAGCAGCTCCCGGACAGGGGGCGTTAGCTATGGCTACACCTTC.

The chain has TRBV9 and TRBJ1-4; TRBD1 matches 7 bases. Unmatched junction bases numbered 5, after V lost 3 bases and J lost 3 bases. The CDR3 runs to 15 residues. Germline CDR1 and CDR2: SGDLS and YYNGEE. The CDR3 is CASSEGQVANEKLFF. Written as DNA, the CDR3 is TGTGCCAGCAGCGAAGGACAGGTGGCTAATGAAAAACTGTTTTTT.

CDR3 nucleotides: TGTGCCAGCAGGGGGACAAGAAAAAACATTCAGTACTTC. Translated, it gives CASRGTRKNIQYF. The chain couples TRBV6-2 or TRBV6-3 to TRBJ2-4, with D tentatively TRBD1 (6 bases). Germline values: CDR1 MNHEY, CDR2 SVGEGT. Trimming took off 6 bases at V and 4 bases at J, with 10 bases between the two ends. CDR3 length equals 13 residues.

The chain links TRBV5-1 to TRBJ2-2; 7 nucleotides align to TRBD1. The germline CDR1 and CDR2 sequences are SGHRS and YFSETQ. J was trimmed by 2 bases and V by 2 bases; bases with no gene match: 6. The CDR3 loop spans 16 amino acids. In nucleotides, the CDR3 is TGCGCCAGCAGCTTAGGACAGGTGACTAACACCGGGGAGCTGTTTTTT. This gives the protein CASSLGQVTNTGELFF.

This clonotype was recorded a few times. The J gene is TRBJ1-6, the V gene TRBV6-2 or TRBV6-3, with D uncertain. Between the trimmed V and J ends, which lost 2 bases and 4 bases, there was a span of 12 bases. CDR3 size: 16 residues. Looked up from germline, CDR1 is MNHEY and CDR2 is SVGEGT. CDR3 residues: CASSYGRIRYNSPLHF. The CDR3 DNA reads TGTGCCAGCAGTTACGGGCGCATTCGATATAATTCACCCCTCCACTTT.

The chain carries TRBV5-1 and TRBJ2-7, with TRBD1 matching 8 bases. The CDR3 covers 14 residues. Germline assignment: CDR1 SGHRS and CDR2 YFSETQ. The V segment lost 4 bases and the J segment 7 bases; nucleotides outside the gene matches: 10. The CDR3 reads CASSHRDRPREQYF. The DNA of the CDR3 is TGCGCCAGCAGCCATCGGGACAGGCCACGGGAGCAGTACTTC.

The V gene is TRBV5-1, the J gene TRBJ1-6; 9 nucleotides align to TRBD1. The CDR3 contains 15 residues. V shed 3 bases, J shed 7 bases, and the junction held 5 bases outside the gene matches. The V gene's germline CDR1 is SGHRS and CDR2 YFSETQ. CDR3 DNA sequence: TGCGCCAGCAGCTGGAGGGGGACAGGGAATTCACCCCTCCACTTT. This gives the protein CASSWRGTGNSPLHF.

The rearrangement joins TRBV5-4 to TRBJ2-7; the match to TRBD2 covers 12 bases. The V gene's germline CDR1 is SGHNT and CDR2 YYREEE (reference sequence). V was pared by 6 bases and J by 0 bases, with 4 bases of the junction left unmatched. CDR3 length equals 15 residues. DNA for the CDR3: TGTGCCAGCACTCTAGCGGGAGGGTACTCCTACGAGCAGTACTTC. Amino acid sequence: CASTLAGGYSYEQYF.

The chain employs TRBV6-1 and TRBJ2-3, with D perhaps matching TRBD2 (6 bases). This CDR3 contains 17 residues. V was pared by 7 bases and J by 5 bases, with 25 bases between. Germline V CDR1 and CDR2: MNHNS, SASEGT. Here the CDR3 DNA reads TGTGCCAGCAATCCAAATCGACTAGTGGGAACCCAAGATACGCAGTATTTT. Protein: CASNPNRLVGTQDTQYF.

This clonotype occurred a few times. The gene calls are TRBV9 and TRBJ1-2; unclear D gene. This CDR3 is 15 amino acids long. Germline values: CDR1 SGDLS, CDR2 YYNGEE. V was shortened by 0 bases and J by 2 bases, with 11 bases between the two germline ends. In nucleotides, the CDR3 is TGTGCCAGCAGCGTAGCAATAGGTCAGAACTATGGCTACACCTTC. Amino acid sequence: CASSVAIGQNYGYTF.

This clonotype occurred a few times. V usage is TRBV7-2 and J usage is TRBJ2-3; the D gene is possibly TRBD1 (6 bases). The CDR3 has 20 amino acids. V was shortened by 4 bases and J by 0 bases, with 26 bases between the two germline ends. From germline, CDR1 is SGHTA and CDR2 FQGNSA. The CDR3 loop is CASSSQRLGLPGTSTDTQYF. DNA for the CDR3: TGTGCCAGCAGCTCCCAAAGGCTTGGGCTTCCCGGGACAAGCACAGATACGCAGTATTTT.

This clonotype was recorded a few times. V and J are TRBV29-1 and TRBJ2-4, with D perhaps TRBD1 or TRBD2 (6 bases each). This CDR3 contains 14 residues. Trimming shortened V by 5 bases and J by 1 base, and 12 bases separated the two germline ends. Germline-derived CDR1 and CDR2 are SQVTM and ANQGSEA. CDR3 DNA sequence: TGCAGCGTTCGGGGGCTGGGGGCCAAAAACATTCAGTACTTC. This translates into CSVRGLGAKNIQYF.

The rearrangement joins TRBV7-2 to TRBJ2-5; 8 nucleotides line up with TRBD2. The CDR3 is 16 amino acids. The J segment lost 3 bases and the V segment lost 5 bases, leaving 11 bases of the junction unmatched. CDR1 is SGHTA and CDR2 is FQGNSA in the germline V gene. The CDR3 DNA is TGTGCCAGCAGCCCGATTCGGGGGGGGCCGGAAGAGACCCAGTACTTC. Amino acid sequence: CASSPIRGGPEETQYF.

This clonotype occurred many times. The gene calls are TRBV28 and TRBJ2-7; D unclear. The CDR3 runs 14 residues. V was trimmed by 5 bases and J by 2 bases, leaving 13 bases between them. Germline values: CDR1 MDHEN, CDR2 SYDVKM. The CDR3 here is CASSPPISTYEQYF. CDR3 in DNA: TGTGCCAGCAGTCCACCGATATCCACCTACGAGCAGTACTTC. The variable domain in full, with the rest retrieved from reference TRBV28 and TRBJ2-7, is DVKVTQSSRYLVKRTGEKVFLECVQDMDHENMFWYRQDPGLGLRLIYFSYDVKMKEKGDIPEGYSVSREKKERFSLILESASTNQTSMYLCASSPPISTYEQYFGPGTRLTVT.

The chain is built from TRBV13 and TRBJ2-1; tentatively, D is TRBD2 (6 bases). V was cut by 4 bases and J by 1 base, with 11 bases left in between. Germline values: CDR1 PRHDT, CDR2 FYEKMQ (reference sequence). The CDR3 totals 15 residues. Written as DNA, the CDR3 is TGTGCCAGCAGCTCTGATGGGGGGTCCTACAATGAGCAGTTCTTC. Protein: CASSSDGGSYNEQFF.

This chain uses TRBV7-6 with TRBJ2-2; D assignment may be TRBD1 or TRBD2 (5 bases each). Trimming stripped 5 bases from V and 9 bases from J, with 16 bases between. This CDR3 has 14 amino acids. Germline V gene sequence: CDR1 SGHVS, CDR2 FNYEAQ. DNA of the CDR3: TGTGCCAGCAGCCCCGCTGTACGGGACCGGGAGCTGTTTTTT. Protein sequence: CASSPAVRDRELFF.

This clonotype has a handful of counts. The chain couples TRBV28 to TRBJ2-5, with TRBD1 as a possible D gene (6 bases). With the DNA end fitting TRBJ2-1 better, the J assignment may be wrong. The CDR3 sequence is 12 residues long. Germline V lookup: CDR1 MDHEN, CDR2 SYDVKM. CDR3 coding DNA: TGTGCCAGCAGTGGGGGCGCGGCGGGGCAGTTCTTC. This sequence encodes CASSGGAAGQFF.

This clonotype has ten or more counts. The CDR3 sequence is CASSQFQDQPQHF. The CDR3 region has the DNA TGTGCCAGCAGCCAATTCCAAGATCAGCCCCAGCATTTT. The chain uses TRBV14 and TRBJ1-5, with D hard to call. V lost 2 bases and J 5 bases, leaving 7 bases between the germline ends. Germline CDR1 is SGHDN and CDR2 is FVKESK. CDR3 length equals 13 residues.

The chain uses TRBV5-1 and TRBJ2-2, with 8 bases matching TRBD1. The trim removed 3 bases at V and 3 bases at J, leaving 7 bases unmatched. In germline, CDR1 is SGHRS, CDR2 YFSETQ. The CDR3 is 16 residues long. This CDR3 is CASSSPTGVDTGELFF. As DNA, the CDR3 is TGCGCCAGCAGCTCGCCGACAGGGGTTGACACCGGGGAGCTGTTTTTT.

This clonotype was observed a handful of times. The rearrangement joins TRBV9 to TRBJ2-1; the D gene is possibly TRBD1 (6 bases). V was cut by 2 bases and J by 8 bases, with 14 bases left in between. CDR1 and CDR2 (germline): SGDLS, YYNGEE. CDR3 length: 14 amino acids. DNA of the CDR3: TGTGCCAGCAGCGTGGGGACAAGGTATGATGAGCAGTTCTTC. This gives the protein CASSVGTRYDEQFF.